A selection of T cell receptor beta chains follows, all from one sample in a study of shared T cell receptors in the human thymus. Produced via immunoSEQ multiplex PCR; TCRdb's table is partial and in-frame only. The data hold some 660,000 clones, with 80% to 90% observed a single time. The sample was also reused in another study, on human thymus T cells.

Sequencing was done on a sample of thymocytes. The receptors derive from a boy under two years old with a congenital heart defect. Each CDR3 is given with its conserved first and last residue. A D gene is named only where the DNA matches it firmly. For some rows the clone size is stated as once, few or many, or as a class when expanded; others skip it.

. TRBJ1-4 TRBV5-1 . TGCGCCAGCAGCTTGGCCAAAACAGGGATTAATGAAAAACTGTTTTTT CASSLAKTGINEKLFF
TRBD1 TRBJ2-2 TRBV25-1 . TGTGCCAGCAGCATAACAGGGGCATCCCCCGGGGAGCTGTTTTTT CASSITGASPGELFF
. TRBJ2-3 TRBV6-5 . TGTGCCAGCAGACCCCTCAGGGCAGATACGCAGTATTTT CASRPLRADTQYF
TRBD1 TRBJ1-1 TRBV30 few TGTGCCTGCCAAGGGCGGGACAGTAAGAAAAACACTGAAGCTTTCTTT CACQGRDSKKNTEAFF
TRBD1 TRBJ1-5 TRBV28 . TGTGCCAGCAGTTACCCCCGGGACAGGGCACCTCTGAGCAATCAGCCCCAGCATTTT CASSYPRDRAPLSNQPQHF
. TRBJ2-3 TRBV5-1 once TGCGCCAGCAGCTTAAGACTTCCCACAGATACGCAGTATTTT CASSLRLPTDTQYF
. TRBJ2-7 TRBV18 . TGTGCCAGCTCACCGGGCCAGATCATAACCTACGAGCAGTACTTC CASSPGQIITYEQYF
. TRBJ1-6 TRBV5-4 . TGTGCCAACAAAAACACGGGAGGGCATGGCTATAATTCACCCCTCCACTTT CANKNTGGHGYNSPLHF
TRBD1 TRBJ1-2 TRBV25-1 . TGTGCCAGCAGTGATCGGACAGGACACAGTGGCTACACCTTC CASSDRTGHSGYTF
TRBD2 TRBJ2-7 TRBV18 . TGTGCCAGCTCACCTGGGCTAGCGGGGACCACCTACGAGCAGTACTTC CASSPGLAGTTYEQYF
. TRBJ1-3 TRBV28 . TGTGCCAGCAGTTTAGTATCAAAGACAGACAACTCTGGAAACACCATATATTTT CASSLVSKTDNSGNTIYF
. TRBJ2-3 TRBV28 . TGTGCCAGCAGTAATGAGGGACTCCCCCCAACTGACACAGATACGCAGTATTTT CASSNEGLPPTDTDTQYF
. TRBJ1-2 TRBV4-3 few TGCGCCAGCAGCCCTCATAGGTCGGGGAGCTATGGCTACACCTTC CASSPHRSGSYGYTF
TRBD2 TRBJ2-3 TRBV14 . TGTGCCACCAAGAGGGAAGCGGGGGGTACGCAGTATTTT CATKREAGGTQYF
TRBD1 TRBJ2-3 TRBV7-6 once TGTGCCAGCAGCCAGGACAGGGGACAGGGCTGGACAGATACGCAGTATTTT CASSQDRGQGWTDTQYF
. TRBJ1-2 TRBV6-5 . TGTGCCAGCAGTTACTCGTCGACAGTGGGGCTATATGGCTACACCTTC CASSYSSTVGLYGYTF
. TRBJ2-7 TRBV28 . TGTGCCAGCAGTCCAAACCGGCTCTATAAACTAACCTACGAGCAGTACTTC CASSPNRLYKLTYEQYF
. TRBJ2-7 TRBV6-5 . TGTGCCAGCAGTTCCGGGGGAGACTACGAGCAGTACTTC CASSSGGDYEQYF
. TRBJ2-1 TRBV21-1 . TGTGCCAGCAGCAAAGTAATGGCTAGCGGGAGGGAAACTTACAATGAGCAGTTCTTC CASSKVMASGRETYNEQFF
TRBD2 TRBJ2-3 TRBV19 . TGTGCCAGTAGTACCTCACTAGCGTTAAGCACAGATACGCAGTATTTT CASSTSLALSTDTQYF